The 8 T cell receptor beta chains below come from one sample, sequenced in a study of post-analysis software for immune sequencing data. Unique molecular identifiers featured in each of the TCR beta cDNA libraries. TCRdb called the PCR reads again in MiXCR, with one record for every CDR3 protein. The profile shows about 160,000 distinct CDR3 sequences, 36% of them singletons. The sequencing here drew on blood, taken after autologous hematopoietic stem cell transplantation. Receptors originate from a girl between 5 and 17 years old with multiple sclerosis.

This chain connects TRBV10-3 to TRBJ2-7, with 13 bases that match TRBD2. CDR1 is ENHRY, CDR2 SYGVKD, per germline. This CDR3 comprises 14 residues. V lost 10 bases to trimming and J lost 4 bases; unmatched junction nucleotides: 7. CDR3 nucleotide sequence: TGTGCCAACGGACTAGCGGGAGAGGTGTACGAGCAGTACTTC. This codes for CANGLAGEVYEQYF.

This clonotype was seen a few times. This CDR3 is CASSWGTGGADTQYF. CDR3 nucleotide sequence: TGTGCCAGCAGCTGGGGGACAGGGGGCGCAGATACGCAGTATTTT. V gene TRBV7-2 combines with J gene TRBJ2-3; 12 bases line up with TRBD1. The CDR3 contains 15 residues. CDR1 SGHTA and CDR2 FQGNSA come from the germline V gene. V trimming: 4 bases; J trimming: 4 bases; junction bases outside the gene matches: 3.

This clonotype has ten or more counts. A much larger clone differs by one base, so this may be a read error. The chain joins TRBV5-1 to TRBJ2-1; D is undetermined. CDR1 and CDR2 from the germline V gene are SGHRS and YFSETQ. The V gene lost 3 bases and the J gene lost 8 bases, with 15 bases spanning the gap. The CDR3 contains 14 residues. CDR3 in amino acids: CASSWADLTYEQFF. DNA for the CDR3: TGCGCCAGCAGCTGGGCCGACCTTACGTATGAGCAGTTCTTC. The full variable domain, rest sourced from reference TRBV5-1 and TRBJ2-1, is KAGVTQTPRYLIKTRGQQVTLSCSPISGHRSVSWYQQTPGQGLQFLFEYFSETQRNKGNFPGRFSGRQFSNSRSEMNVSTLELGDSALYLCASSWADLTYEQFFGPGTRLTVL.

This rearrangement joins TRBV20-1 to TRBJ2-3; D is perhaps TRBD2 (5 bases). Germline CDR1 reads DFQATT; CDR2 reads SNEGSKA (reference sequence). The CDR3 loop spans 16 amino acids. Trimming stripped 3 bases from V and 0 bases from J, with 16 bases between. The CDR3 protein is CSARFRLGGSTDTQYF. DNA for the CDR3: TGCAGTGCTAGGTTCCGATTAGGCGGGAGCACAGATACGCAGTATTTT.

In its sample, this clonotype is medium-sized. The chain combines TRBV20-1 with TRBJ2-7; 11 nucleotides agree with TRBD2. This CDR3 is built from 15 residues. CDR1 and CDR2 from the germline V gene are DFQATT and SNEGSKA (reference sequence). Losses at the gene ends were 2 bases for V and 1 base for J; bases not matched to a gene: 4. CDR3 bases: TGCAGTGCTAGACCTAGCGGGAGGAATTCCTACGAGCAGTACTTC. Its protein product is CSARPSGRNSYEQYF.

This clonotype was observed a handful of times. The chain joins TRBV6-5 to TRBJ1-4; D is unclear. Germline assignment: CDR1 MNHEY and CDR2 SVGAGI. The length of the CDR3 is 14 residues. V dropped 5 bases and J dropped 8 bases, with 15 bases sitting between them. The CDR3 DNA reads as TGTGCCAGCAGTCCACTTTTATTACGGGAAAAACTGTTTTTT. It codes for CASSPLLLREKLFF.

In this sample, this clonotype turned up many times. V usage is TRBV3-1 and J usage is TRBJ1-5; D remains ambiguous. V was cut by 3 bases and J by 2 bases, with 2 bases left in between. CDR1 LGHDT and CDR2 YNNKEL come from the germline V gene (reference sequence). The CDR3 sequence is 12 residues long. The CDR3 region is CASSHGNQPQHF. CDR3 coding DNA: TGTGCCAGCAGCCACGGCAATCAGCCCCAGCATTTT.

In its sample, this clonotype was seen a few times. This chain links TRBV20-1 with TRBJ1-1; D gene ambiguous. The CDR3 sequence is 11 residues long. CDR1 is DFQATT and CDR2 is SNEGSKA in the germline V gene (reference sequence). Trimming shortened V by 0 bases and J by 6 bases, and 5 bases separated the two germline ends. CDR3 bases: TGCAGTGCTAGAGATGCCTCTGAAGCTTTCTTT. Translation: CSARDASEAFF.